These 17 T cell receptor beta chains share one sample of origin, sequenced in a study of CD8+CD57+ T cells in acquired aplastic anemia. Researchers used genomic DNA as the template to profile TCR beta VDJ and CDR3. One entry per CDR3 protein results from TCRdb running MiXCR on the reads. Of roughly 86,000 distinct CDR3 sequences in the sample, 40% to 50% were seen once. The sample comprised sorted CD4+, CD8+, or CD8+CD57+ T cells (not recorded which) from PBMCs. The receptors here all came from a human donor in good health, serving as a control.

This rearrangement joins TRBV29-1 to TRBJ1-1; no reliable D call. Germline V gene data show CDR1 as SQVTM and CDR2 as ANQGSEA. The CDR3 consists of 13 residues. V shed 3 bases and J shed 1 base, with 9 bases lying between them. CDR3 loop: CSVDAGRNTEAFF. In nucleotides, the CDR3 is TGCAGCGTTGATGCGGGAAGGAACACTGAAGCTTTCTTT.

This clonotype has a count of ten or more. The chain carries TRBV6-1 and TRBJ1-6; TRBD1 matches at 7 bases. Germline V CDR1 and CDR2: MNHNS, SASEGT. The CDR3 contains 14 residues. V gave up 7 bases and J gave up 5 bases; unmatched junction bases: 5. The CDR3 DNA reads TGTGCCAGCAAGGGGGGGACAGATAATTCACCCCTCCACTTT. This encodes CASKGGTDNSPLHF.

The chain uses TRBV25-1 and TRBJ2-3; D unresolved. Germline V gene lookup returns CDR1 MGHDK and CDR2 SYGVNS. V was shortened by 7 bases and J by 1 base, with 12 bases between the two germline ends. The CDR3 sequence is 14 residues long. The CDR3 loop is CASIPRSGTDTQYF. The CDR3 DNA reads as TGTGCCAGCATACCAAGGTCCGGCACAGATACGCAGTATTTT.

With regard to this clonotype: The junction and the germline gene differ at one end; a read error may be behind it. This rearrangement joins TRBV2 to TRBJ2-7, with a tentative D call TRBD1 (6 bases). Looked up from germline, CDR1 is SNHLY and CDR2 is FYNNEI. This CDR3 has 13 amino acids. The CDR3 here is CASSDRQAYEQYF. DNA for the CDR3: TGTGCCAGCAGTGACAGACAGGCCTATGAGCAGTACTTC.

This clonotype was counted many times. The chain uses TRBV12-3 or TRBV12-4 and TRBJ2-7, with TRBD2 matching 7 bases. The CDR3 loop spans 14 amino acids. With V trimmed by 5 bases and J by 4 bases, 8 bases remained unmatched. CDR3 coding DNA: TGTGCCAGCAGTCCCGACAGCGGGACTTACGAGCAGTACTTC. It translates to CASSPDSGTYEQYF.

The CDR3 region is CASSLGLAKETQYF. In nucleotides, the CDR3 is TGTGCCAGCAGTCTAGGACTAGCGAAGGAGACCCAGTACTTC. The chain uses TRBV7-9 and TRBJ2-5; 9 nucleotides match TRBD2. The germline V gene encodes CDR1 SEHNR and CDR2 FQNEAQ (reference sequence). V lost 6 bases to trimming and J lost 5 bases; unmatched junction nucleotides: 7. The CDR3 totals 14 residues.

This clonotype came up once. The CDR3 spells CATSGGGGQGMTEAFF. CDR3 coding DNA: TGTGCCACCAGTGGGGGAGGCGGACAGGGAATGACTGAAGCTTTCTTT. The V and J genes are TRBV24-1 and TRBJ1-1; TRBD1 matches at 8 bases. Germline V gene lookup returns CDR1 KGHDR and CDR2 SFDVKD. V lost 5 bases to trimming and J lost 5 bases; unmatched junction nucleotides: 12. The CDR3 runs 16 residues.

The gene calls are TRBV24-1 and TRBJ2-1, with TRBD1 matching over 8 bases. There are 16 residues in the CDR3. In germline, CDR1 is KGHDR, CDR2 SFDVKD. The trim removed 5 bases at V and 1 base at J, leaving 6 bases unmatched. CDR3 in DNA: TGTGCCACCAGTGGCATACAGGGGGAATCCTACAATGAGCAGTTCTTC. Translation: CATSGIQGESYNEQFF.

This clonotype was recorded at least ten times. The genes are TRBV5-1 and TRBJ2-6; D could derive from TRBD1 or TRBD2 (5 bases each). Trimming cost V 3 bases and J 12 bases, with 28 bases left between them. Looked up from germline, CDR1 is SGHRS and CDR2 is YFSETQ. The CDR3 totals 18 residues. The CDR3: CASSWGGGSSSGASVLTF. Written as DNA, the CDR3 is TGCGCCAGCAGCTGGGGCGGAGGCTCAAGCTCTGGGGCCTCCGTCCTGACTTTC.

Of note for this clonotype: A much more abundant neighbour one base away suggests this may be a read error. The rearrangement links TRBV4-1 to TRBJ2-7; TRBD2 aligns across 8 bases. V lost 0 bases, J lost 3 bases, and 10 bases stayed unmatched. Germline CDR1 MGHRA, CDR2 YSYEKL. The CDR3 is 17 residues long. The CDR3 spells CASSQEGGSGGIYEQYF. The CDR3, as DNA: TGCGCCAGCAGCCAAGAGGGGGGAAGCGGGGGAATCTACGAGCAGTACTTC.

CDR3 residues: CASSLEASARTQYF. The CDR3 nucleotides are TGTGCCAGCAGCTTAGAAGCTAGCGCAAGGACGCAGTATTTT. This chain connects TRBV7-2 to TRBJ2-3, with a tentative D call TRBD2 (6 bases). The length of the CDR3 is 14 residues. Trimming cost V 1 base and J 9 bases, with 14 bases left between them. Germline-derived CDR1 and CDR2 are SGHTA and FQGNSA.

CDR3: CSVDVAGAYNEQFF. CDR3 sequence (DNA): TGCAGCGTTGACGTAGCGGGAGCCTACAATGAGCAGTTCTTC. The chain uses TRBV29-1 and TRBJ2-1; 9 bases agree with TRBD2. Germline-derived CDR1 and CDR2 are SQVTM and ANQGSEA. The CDR3 consists of 14 residues. V was clipped by 3 bases and J by 2 bases; unmatched bases: 2.

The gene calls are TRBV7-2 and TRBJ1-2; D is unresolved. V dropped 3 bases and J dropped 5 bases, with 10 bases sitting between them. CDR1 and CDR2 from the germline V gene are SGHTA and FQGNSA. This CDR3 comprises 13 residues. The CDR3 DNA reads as TGTGCCAGCAGCTTGTTCGGGGAATATGGCTACACCTTC. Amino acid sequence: CASSLFGEYGYTF.

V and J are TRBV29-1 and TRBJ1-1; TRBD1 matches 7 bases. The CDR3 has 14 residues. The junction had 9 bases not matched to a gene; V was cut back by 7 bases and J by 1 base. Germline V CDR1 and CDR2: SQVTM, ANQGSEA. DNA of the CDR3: TGCAGCGCATTACAGGACAGGAGGAACACTGAAGCTTTCTTT. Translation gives CSALQDRRNTEAFF.

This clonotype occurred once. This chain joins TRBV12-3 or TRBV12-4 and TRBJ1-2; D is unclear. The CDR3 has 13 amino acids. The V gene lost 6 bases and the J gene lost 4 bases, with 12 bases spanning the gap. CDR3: CASSRTDAYGYTF. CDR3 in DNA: TGTGCCAGCAGCCGAACAGATGCCTATGGCTACACCTTC.

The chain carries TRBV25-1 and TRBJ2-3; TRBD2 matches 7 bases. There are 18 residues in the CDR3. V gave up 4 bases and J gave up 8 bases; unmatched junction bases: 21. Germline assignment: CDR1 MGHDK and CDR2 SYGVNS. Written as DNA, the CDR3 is TGTGCCAGCAGTGCCCTAACAATACTAGCGCAAGACTTAGCTACGCAGTATTTT. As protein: CASSALTILAQDLATQYF.

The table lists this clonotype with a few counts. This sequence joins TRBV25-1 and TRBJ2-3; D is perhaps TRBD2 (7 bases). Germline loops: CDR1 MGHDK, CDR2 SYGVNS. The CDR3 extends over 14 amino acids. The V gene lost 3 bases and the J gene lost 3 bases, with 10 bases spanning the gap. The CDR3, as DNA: TGTGCCAGCAGTGAGGGGGGGCGTACAGATACGCAGTATTTT. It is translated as CASSEGGRTDTQYF.